These 23 T cell receptor beta chains share one sample of origin, sequenced in a study of blood T cell repertoires in COVID-19 (TCRdb year 2020). Libraries came from the immunoSEQ multiplex PCR assay. TCRdb provides this immuneACCESS table in a form limited to in-frame rearrangements. Some clones are lacking; in checked studies, under half of them reflect an unresolved V gene, and why the rest are absent is not known. The sample table lists about 340,000 clones, around nine tenths of them with a count of one. The top ten constitute 2.5% to 4% of the sample. Sequencing input: peripheral blood. The receptor source for this set is a woman aged 18 to 35 who had recovered from COVID-19.

This chain connects TRBV7-2 to TRBJ2-3; TRBD2 aligns across 11 bases. With V trimmed by 5 bases and J by 5 bases, 6 bases remained unmatched. The CDR3 sequence is 15 residues long. Germline CDR1 SGHTA, CDR2 FQGNSA. The CDR3 nucleotides read TGTGCCAGCAGCCCACTAGCGGGAGTCATAGATACGCAGTATTTT. This encodes CASSPLAGVIDTQYF.

The chain recombines TRBV2 with TRBJ1-4, with D possibly matching TRBD1 (6 bases). This CDR3 is built from 13 residues. Germline CDR1 is SNHLY and CDR2 is FYNNEI. V was pared by 5 bases and J by 8 bases, with 12 bases between. The CDR3 is CASSTDRLEKLFF. The CDR3 bases are TGTGCCAGCAGTACTGACAGGCTAGAAAAACTGTTTTTT.

V gene TRBV18 combines with J gene TRBJ2-4; TRBD2 aligns across 7 bases. Germline-derived CDR1 and CDR2 are KGHSH and LQKENI. CDR3 size: 16 residues. V lost 0 bases, J lost 6 bases, and 8 bases stayed unmatched. This CDR3 reads CASSPPGPAGVNIQYF. The CDR3 DNA is TGTGCCAGCTCACCACCGGGTCCCGCGGGGGTAAACATTCAGTACTTC. The variable domain in full, completed from reference TRBV18 and TRBJ2-4, reads NAGVMQNPRHLVRRRGQEARLRCSPMKGHSHVYWYRQLPEEGLKFMVYLQKENIIDESGMPKERFSAEFPKEGPSILRIQQVVRGDSAAYFCASSPPGPAGVNIQYFGAGTRLSVL.

The V and J genes are TRBV5-4 and TRBJ2-2, with 13 nucleotides matching TRBD2. V was pared by 2 bases and J by 7 bases, with 11 bases of the junction left unmatched. The length of the CDR3 is 18 residues. CDR1 and CDR2 from the germline V gene are SGHNT and YYREEE (reference sequence). CDR3 loop: CASSFGGLAGEGVGELFF. In nucleotides, the CDR3 is TGTGCCAGCAGCTTTGGAGGACTAGCGGGAGAAGGTGTCGGGGAGCTGTTTTTT.

This chain links TRBV10-2 with TRBJ1-6; 7 bases line up with TRBD1. After removal of 7 bases from V and 3 bases from J, the junction contained 12 bases not matched to a gene. Germline assignment: CDR1 WSHSY and CDR2 SAAADI. The length of the CDR3 is 17 residues. The CDR3 loop is CASTTRQGGDYNSPLHF. The DNA for the CDR3 is TGCGCCAGCACTACCAGACAGGGAGGTGACTATAATTCACCCCTCCACTTT.

This rearrangement joins TRBV7-8 to TRBJ2-1; 11 nucleotides align to TRBD2. The germline CDR1 and CDR2 sequences are SGHVS and FQNEAQ. Trimming at V came to 5 bases and at J to 9 bases, leaving 6 bases not matched to a gene. The CDR3 contains 14 residues. The CDR3 spells CASSAPGLAAEQFF. CDR3 nucleotide sequence: TGTGCCAGCAGCGCTCCGGGACTAGCGGCTGAGCAGTTCTTC.

The V gene is TRBV12-3 or TRBV12-4, the J gene TRBJ2-1, with a possible D match to TRBD2 (6 bases). The CDR3 loop spans 13 amino acids. Trimming took off 1 base at V and 9 bases at J, with 10 bases between the two ends. CDR3 protein: CASSLELASEQFF. CDR3 DNA sequence: TGTGCCAGCAGTTTAGAACTAGCTAGTGAGCAGTTCTTC.

This chain links TRBV5-4 with TRBJ1-2; 11 bases fit TRBD1. The J segment lost 8 bases and the V segment lost 1 base, leaving 1 base of the junction unmatched. The germline V gene encodes CDR1 SGHNT and CDR2 YYREEE (reference sequence). This CDR3 region has 13 residues. CDR3 nucleotide sequence: TGTGCCAGCAGCTTGAGGACAGGGGGCGGCTACACCTTC. Its translation is CASSLRTGGGYTF. The whole variable domain, remainder taken from reference TRBV5-4 and TRBJ1-2, is ETGVTQSPTHLIKTRGQQVTLRCSSQSGHNTVSWYQQALGQGPQFIFQYYREEENGRGNFPPRFSGLQFPNYSSELNVNALELDDSALYLCASSLRTGGGYTFGSGTRLTVV.

This clone has only one observation. CDR3 residues: CASSLTRIGGELFF. DNA of the CDR3: TGCGCCAGCAGCTTGACGCGGATCGGCGGGGAGCTGTTTTTT. The chain uses TRBV5-1 and TRBJ2-2; D not resolved. V lost 1 base and J lost 7, with 11 bases in between. Germline CDR1 reads SGHRS; CDR2 reads YFSETQ. CDR3 size: 14 residues.

The chain joins TRBV7-2 to TRBJ2-1; the D gene is possibly TRBD2 (6 bases). Trimming cost V 2 bases and J 3 bases, with 17 bases left between them. This CDR3 contains 17 residues. Germline V gene lookup returns CDR1 SGHTA and CDR2 FQGNSA. The CDR3 sequence: CASSLRGGGTVYNEQFF. CDR3 bases: TGTGCCAGCAGCTTAAGAGGCGGCGGGACTGTCTACAATGAGCAGTTCTTC.

The rearrangement joins TRBV7-2 to TRBJ2-3, with TRBD1 as a possible D gene (5 bases). The CDR3 is 13 amino acids. Trimming took off 4 bases at V and 8 bases at J, with 13 bases between the two ends. Germline values: CDR1 SGHTA, CDR2 FQGNSA. CDR3 sequence: CASSYGALATQYF. CDR3 in DNA: TGTGCCAGCAGCTATGGGGCCCTGGCTACGCAGTATTTT.

The genes are TRBV13 and TRBJ2-2; no clear D gene. Germline CDR1 is PRHDT and CDR2 is FYEKMQ (reference sequence). V lost 0 bases and J lost 6, with 8 bases in between. This CDR3 spans 14 amino acids. CDR3 coding DNA: TGTGCCAGCAGCTTAGGGGAGATGGCCGGGGAGCTGTTTTTT. It encodes CASSLGEMAGELFF. The variable domain in full, completed from reference TRBV13 and TRBJ2-2, reads AAGVIQSPRHLIKEKRETATLKCYPIPRHDTVYWYQQGPGQDPQFLISFYEKMQSDKGSIPDRFSAQQFSDYHSELNMSSLELGDSALYFCASSLGEMAGELFFGEGSRLTVL.

V gene TRBV4-3 combines with J gene TRBJ1-2, with D perhaps matching TRBD1 (6 bases). Deletions cut 2 bases from V and 0 bases from J, with 16 bases between. This CDR3 contains 17 residues. CDR1 is LGHNA and CDR2 is YSLEER in the germline V gene. DNA for the CDR3: TGCGCCAGCAGCCAAATGGCTGGGGGCTTGGCTAACTATGGCTACACCTTC. Protein product: CASSQMAGGLANYGYTF.

A single count supports this clone. CDR3 loop: CASSPYRGGGVGNQPQHF. CDR3 sequence (DNA): TGTGCCAGCAGTCCTTACAGGGGAGGTGGGGTTGGCAATCAGCCCCAGCATTTT. The V call is TRBV6-6, the J call TRBJ1-5, with 7 bases identical to TRBD1. Germline lookup yields CDR1 MNHNY and CDR2 SVGAGI (reference sequence). The CDR3 extends over 18 amino acids. V gave up 5 bases and J gave up 2 bases; unmatched junction bases: 15.

This clone was detected only once. The chain employs TRBV20-1 and TRBJ1-1; D perhaps matches TRBD1 (5 bases). This CDR3 is built from 11 residues. Germline V gene data show CDR1 as DFQATT and CDR2 as SNEGSKA (reference sequence). V lost 3 bases to trimming and J lost 4 bases, with 6 bases between them. CDR3: CSARGGTEAFF. The CDR3 DNA reads TGCAGTGCTAGGGGGGGCACTGAAGCTTTCTTT.

This clone appeared a single time. The chain couples TRBV6-2 or TRBV6-3 to TRBJ2-1, with 7 bases fitting TRBD1. This CDR3 has 14 amino acids. Germline lookup yields CDR1 MNHEY and CDR2 SVGEGT. J was trimmed by 0 bases and V by 4 bases; bases with no gene match: 0. The CDR3 protein is CASSWTGSYNEQFF. CDR3 bases: TGTGCCAGCAGTTGGACAGGCTCCTACAATGAGCAGTTCTTC.

The rearrangement joins TRBV11-3 to TRBJ2-5, with D perhaps matching TRBD2 (6 bases). V was shortened by 6 bases and J by 1 base, with 12 bases between the two germline ends. The CDR3 spans 14 residues. The germline V gene has CDR1 SGHNT and CDR2 YENEEA. For the CDR3, the DNA is TGTGCCAGCAGGCGTCGGGGGATCCAAGAGACCCAGTACTTC. It is translated as CASRRRGIQETQYF.

The gene calls are TRBV4-3 and TRBJ2-1; 14 bases are shared with TRBD2. The V and J ends lost 4 bases and 3 bases, in that order; junction bases with no gene match: 11. The CDR3 covers 19 residues. Germline V CDR1 and CDR2: LGHNA, YSLEER. The CDR3 DNA is TGCGCCAGCAGCCGACGACTAGCGGGAGGGCCCGGAGGCTACAATGAGCAGTTCTTC. Translating gives CASSRRLAGGPGGYNEQFF.

The chain links TRBV6-2 or TRBV6-3 to TRBJ2-6, with 7 bases lining up with TRBD1. V was clipped by 5 bases and J by 0 bases; unmatched bases: 13. This CDR3 is 19 amino acids long. Germline values: CDR1 MNHEY, CDR2 SVGEGT. CDR3 DNA: TGTGCCAGCAGTGGGTTTTCGGGACAGCACCTCTCTGGGGCCAACGTCCTGACTTTC. This translates into CASSGFSGQHLSGANVLTF.

V is TRBV24-1 and J is TRBJ2-2; D possibly corresponds to TRBD2 (5 bases). V lost 1 base and J 3 bases, leaving 11 bases between the germline ends. The CDR3 length is 16 residues. In germline, CDR1 is KGHDR, CDR2 SFDVKD. CDR3 sequence: CATSDFDPEDTGELFF. The CDR3 DNA reads TGTGCCACCAGTGATTTTGACCCGGAGGACACCGGGGAGCTGTTTTTT.

This sequence joins TRBV5-1 and TRBJ1-3; no reliable D call. V was clipped by 0 bases and J by 0 bases, with 4 bases between them. The CDR3 is 14 amino acids. Germline V lookup: CDR1 SGHRS, CDR2 YFSETQ. The CDR3 sequence is CASSLDTSGNTIYF. For the CDR3, the DNA is TGCGCCAGCAGCTTGGACACCTCTGGAAACACCATATATTTT.

Of note for this clone: The germline gene is not matched at one end of the junction; a read error may be the cause. The chain carries TRBV7-9 and TRBJ1-4; tentative D call: TRBD1 (5 bases). The germline CDR1 and CDR2 sequences are SEHNR and FQNEAQ (reference sequence). This CDR3 is 14 amino acids long. In DNA, the CDR3 is TGTGCCAACAGCTTAGTAGGGGCAGGGGAAAAACTGTTTTTT. Translated: CANSLVGAGEKLFF.

The CDR3 region is CASSQDRLEHNNEQFF. The CDR3 coding sequence is TGCGCCAGCAGCCAAGATCGGCTAGAACATAACAATGAGCAGTTCTTC. This chain connects TRBV4-1 to TRBJ2-1, with D unclear. The CDR3 totals 16 residues. Germline-derived CDR1 and CDR2 are MGHRA and YSYEKL. Trimming shortened V by 0 bases and J by 5 bases, and 14 bases separated the two germline ends.